What follows is one T cell receptor beta chain and its context. Its antigen is undetermined. It may be a read error: a sequence one base away is much more abundant. The CDR3 contains 15 residues. The V gene's germline CDR1 is MNHEY and CDR2 SMNVEV (reference sequence). This sample was taken from a study of early T cells in non-severe SARS-CoV-2 infection. Background on the study: Sequenced material consisted of bulk RNA (from unsorted whole blood), and chains were unpaired.

Attachment of unique molecular identifiers to individual cDNA molecules was performed. TCRdb itself ran the 5' RACE reads through MiXCR, one entry per CDR3 protein. This sample has 35,000 to 50,000 distinct CDR3 sequences; 5.5% occur once, and the top ten carry approximately 4%. Findings and caveats of the study: Matching results from VDJdb favored anti-spike CD8 responses, leaving private and CD4 specificities undetected.

This clonotype was sampled from an adult who was a healthcare worker with PCR-confirmed SARS-CoV-2 infection or an uninfected control (not recorded which). The chain uses TRBV27 and TRBJ2-1, with TRBD2 matching over 7 bases. This material consisted of whole blood, taken at baseline. CDR3 nucleotides: TGTGCCAGCAAAGGATGGGGAGGGGACTACAAAGAGCAGTTCTTC. This sequence encodes CASKGWGGDYKEQFF.